This is a list of T cell receptor beta chains from one sample in a study of CD8 T cells in Susac syndrome. From the immunoSEQ multiplex PCR reads, TCRdb called clonotypes with MiXCR, one entry per CDR3 protein. This table has some 190,000 distinct CDR3 sequences, 95% appearing once. The sample consisted of CD4+ T cells from PBMCs. These TCRs come from a human donor in good health. The conserved cysteine and the conserved F or W are not part of the CDR3 here.

v_gene	len	j_gene	CDR3aa
TRBV20-1	13	TRBJ2-7	SADDGDTTFYEQY
TRBV11-2	12	TRBJ1-1	ASTLSGMNTEAF
TRBV9	14	TRBJ1-2	ASTSLRGQGADGYT
TRBV19	12	TRBJ1-2	ASSTIDRYYGYT
TRBV14	12	TRBJ2-2	ASSQGLRSGELF
TRBV3-1	13	TRBJ2-3	ASSQGTGLKIAQY
TRBV3-1	13	TRBJ2-1	ASSQGPGGRYEQF
TRBV10-3	12	TRBJ2-7	AISRTGPGGEQY
TRBV2	10	TRBJ1-1	ASSAGFTEAF
TRBV10-2	12	TRBJ2-7	ASREQEVSYEQY
TRBV12-3/TRBV12-4	10	TRBJ1-5	ASKNSNQPQH
TRBV20-1	15	TRBJ2-1	SANSDLAGGWYNEQF
TRBV4-3	11	TRBJ1-2	ASSQDSPGGYT
TRBV7-2	13	TRBJ2-5	ASSLRPGQGVTQY
TRBV12-3/TRBV12-4	12	TRBJ1-1	ASSQTGLNTEAF
TRBV3-1	13	TRBJ1-5	ASSRGLLPNQPQH
TRBV13	11	TRBJ2-7	ASSLGRQGEQY
TRBV3-1	13	TRBJ2-5	ASSNRLAGAETQY
TRBV12-3/TRBV12-4	10	TRBJ2-1	ASGQGYNEQF
TRBV7-2	14	TRBJ2-1	ASSLAGRSSLDEQF
TRBV3-1	13	TRBJ1-4	ASSQGYQGVEKLF
TRBV27	13	TRBJ2-1	ASSLSLAGAGEQF
TRBV20-1	12	TRBJ1-2	SARDYGAGYGYT
TRBV13	10	TRBJ2-7	ASSFRDSEQY
TRBV7-3	14	TRBJ2-3	ASSLGTSGSTDTQY
TRBV27	13	TRBJ1-5	ASSSYRNSNQPQH
TRBV20-1	10	TRBJ1-5	SAMYSNQPQH
TRBV3-1	14	TRBJ2-5	ASTRQGWGNQETQY
TRBV15	14	TRBJ2-7	ATSRAVLGAGYEQY
TRBV10-3	14	TRBJ1-4	AISGTAGTGNEKLF
TRBV4-1	12	TRBJ2-1	ASSQRGTANEQF
TRBV5-1	13	TRBJ2-1	ASSLLQGGSNEQF
TRBV6-5	12	TRBJ2-5	ASSPEGPGGTQY
TRBV4-1	15	TRBJ2-6	ASSPPRMGGGANVLI
TRBV20-1	10	TRBJ1-5	SASKSNQPQH
TRBV6-6	10	TRBJ1-2	ASSPQGRGYT
TRBV10-3	9	TRBJ1-2	AISEGGGYT
TRBV18	13	TRBJ1-5	ASSSDRGSNQPQH
TRBV6-2/TRBV6-3	12	TRBJ1-1	ASSWNKIGTEAF